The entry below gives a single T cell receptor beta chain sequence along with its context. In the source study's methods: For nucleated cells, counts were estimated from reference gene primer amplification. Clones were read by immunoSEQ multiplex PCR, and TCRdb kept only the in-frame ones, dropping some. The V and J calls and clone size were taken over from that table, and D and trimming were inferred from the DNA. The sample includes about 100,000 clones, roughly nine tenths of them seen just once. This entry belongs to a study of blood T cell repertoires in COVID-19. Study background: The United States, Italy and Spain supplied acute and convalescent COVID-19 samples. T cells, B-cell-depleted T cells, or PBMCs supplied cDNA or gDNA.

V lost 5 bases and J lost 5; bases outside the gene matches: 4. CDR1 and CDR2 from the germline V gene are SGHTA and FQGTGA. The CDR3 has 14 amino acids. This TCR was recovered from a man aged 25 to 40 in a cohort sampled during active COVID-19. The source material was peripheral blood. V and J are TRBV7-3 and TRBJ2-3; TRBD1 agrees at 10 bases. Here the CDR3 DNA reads TGTGCCAGCAGCAACCGGGACAGGGGAGATACGCAGTATTTT. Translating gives CASSNRDRGDTQYF.